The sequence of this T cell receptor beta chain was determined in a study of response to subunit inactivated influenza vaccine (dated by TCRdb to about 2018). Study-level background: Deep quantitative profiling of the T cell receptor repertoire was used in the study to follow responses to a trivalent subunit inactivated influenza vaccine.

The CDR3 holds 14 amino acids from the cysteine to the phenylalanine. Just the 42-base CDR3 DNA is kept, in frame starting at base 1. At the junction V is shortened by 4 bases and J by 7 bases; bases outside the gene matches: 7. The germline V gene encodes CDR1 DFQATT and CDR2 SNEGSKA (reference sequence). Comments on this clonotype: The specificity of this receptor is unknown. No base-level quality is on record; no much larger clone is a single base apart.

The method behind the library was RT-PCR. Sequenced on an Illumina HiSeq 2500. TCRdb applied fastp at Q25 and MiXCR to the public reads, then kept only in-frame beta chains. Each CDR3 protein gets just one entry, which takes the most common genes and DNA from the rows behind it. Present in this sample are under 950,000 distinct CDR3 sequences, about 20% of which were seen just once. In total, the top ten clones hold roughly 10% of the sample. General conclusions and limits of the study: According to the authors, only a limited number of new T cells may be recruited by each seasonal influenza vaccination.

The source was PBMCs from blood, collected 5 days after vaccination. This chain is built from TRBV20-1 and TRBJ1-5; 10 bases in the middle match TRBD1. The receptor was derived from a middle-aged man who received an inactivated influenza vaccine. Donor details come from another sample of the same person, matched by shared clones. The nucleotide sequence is TGCAGTGCTAACCGGGACAGGGGCACCCAGCCCCAGCATTTT. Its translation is CSANRDRGTQPQHF.